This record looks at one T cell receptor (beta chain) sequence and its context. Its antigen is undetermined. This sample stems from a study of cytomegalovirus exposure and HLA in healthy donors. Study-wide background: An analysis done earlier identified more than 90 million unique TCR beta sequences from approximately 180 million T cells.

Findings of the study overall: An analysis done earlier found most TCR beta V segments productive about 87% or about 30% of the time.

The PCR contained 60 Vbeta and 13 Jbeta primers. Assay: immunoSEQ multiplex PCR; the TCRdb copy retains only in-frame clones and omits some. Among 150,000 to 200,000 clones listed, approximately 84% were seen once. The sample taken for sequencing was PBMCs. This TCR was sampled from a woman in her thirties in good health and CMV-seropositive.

This CDR3 reads CASRTSGKHTGELFF. The CDR3 DNA is TGTGCCAGTAGGACTAGCGGAAAACACACCGGGGAGCTGTTTTTT. The chain recombines TRBV13 with TRBJ2-2, with 10 positions matching TRBD2. CDR1 is PRHDT, CDR2 FYEKMQ, per germline (reference sequence). After removal of 9 bases from V and 3 bases from J, the junction contained 7 bases not matched to a gene. CDR3 size: 15 residues. Drawing the rest from reference TRBV13 and TRBJ2-2, the complete variable domain is AAGVIQSPRHLIKEKRETATLKCYPIPRHDTVYWYQQGPGQDPQFLISFYEKMQSDKGSIPDRFSAQQFSDYHSELNMSSLELGDSALYFCASRTSGKHTGELFFGEGSRLTVL.